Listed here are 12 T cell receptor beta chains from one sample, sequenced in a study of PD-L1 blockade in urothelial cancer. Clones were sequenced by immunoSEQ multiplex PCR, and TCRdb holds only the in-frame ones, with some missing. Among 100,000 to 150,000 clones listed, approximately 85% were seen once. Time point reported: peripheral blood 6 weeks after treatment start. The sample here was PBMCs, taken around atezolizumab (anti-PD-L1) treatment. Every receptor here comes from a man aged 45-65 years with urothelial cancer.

The CDR3 DNA sequence: TGTGCCAGCAGTTCAGGGGTTTTAGGCTACACCTTC. Its protein product is CASSSGVLGYTF. The V and J genes are TRBV28 and TRBJ1-2, with D maybe TRBD1 (6 bases). The V gene lost 4 bases and the J gene lost 8 bases, with 11 bases spanning the gap. CDR1 and CDR2 (germline): MDHEN, SYDVKM. The CDR3 runs 12 residues.

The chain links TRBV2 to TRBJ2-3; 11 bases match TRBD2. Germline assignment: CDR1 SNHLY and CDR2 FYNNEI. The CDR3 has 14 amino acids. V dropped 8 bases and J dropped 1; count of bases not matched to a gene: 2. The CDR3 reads CASQLAGGTDTQYF. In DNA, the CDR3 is TGTGCCAGCCAACTAGCGGGAGGCACAGATACGCAGTATTTT.

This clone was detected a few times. CDR3 nucleotides: TGTGCCAGCAGTCCAATACGAGGGAGTGGGAACATTCAGTACTTC. Its protein product is CASSPIRGSGNIQYF. The chain recombines TRBV7-9 with TRBJ2-4, with a possible D match to TRBD2 (5 bases). The CDR3 is 15 residues long. V lost 6 bases and J lost 7, with 19 bases in between. CDR1 is SEHNR and CDR2 is FQNEAQ in the germline V gene (reference sequence).

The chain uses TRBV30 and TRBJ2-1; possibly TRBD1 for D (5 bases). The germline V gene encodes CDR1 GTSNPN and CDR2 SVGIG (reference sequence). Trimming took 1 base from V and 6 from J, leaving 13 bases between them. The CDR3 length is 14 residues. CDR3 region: CAWSGRQPANEQFF. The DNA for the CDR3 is TGTGCCTGGAGTGGAAGACAGCCAGCCAATGAGCAGTTCTTC.

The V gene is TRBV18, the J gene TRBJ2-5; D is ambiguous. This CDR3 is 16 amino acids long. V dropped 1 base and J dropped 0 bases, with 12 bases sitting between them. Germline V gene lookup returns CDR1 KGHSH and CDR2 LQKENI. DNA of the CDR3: TGTGCCAGCTCACCACAGACGACTTACCACCAAGAGACCCAGTACTTC. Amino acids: CASSPQTTYHQETQYF. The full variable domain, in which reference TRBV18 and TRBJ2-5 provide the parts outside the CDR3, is NAGVMQNPRHLVRRRGQEARLRCSPMKGHSHVYWYRQLPEEGLKFMVYLQKENIIDESGMPKERFSAEFPKEGPSILRIQQVVRGDSAAYFCASSPQTTYHQETQYFGPGTRLLVL.

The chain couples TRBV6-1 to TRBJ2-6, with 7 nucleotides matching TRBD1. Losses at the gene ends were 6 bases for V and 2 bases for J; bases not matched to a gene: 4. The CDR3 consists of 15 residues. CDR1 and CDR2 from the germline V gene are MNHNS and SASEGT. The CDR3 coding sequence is TGTGCCAGCAGCCTCGGGACAGCTGGGGCCAACGTCCTGACTTTC. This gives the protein CASSLGTAGANVLTF.

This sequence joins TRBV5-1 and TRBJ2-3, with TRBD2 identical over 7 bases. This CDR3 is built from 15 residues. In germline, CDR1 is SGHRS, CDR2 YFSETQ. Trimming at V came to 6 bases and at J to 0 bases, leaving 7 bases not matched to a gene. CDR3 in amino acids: CASTSREGSTDTQYF. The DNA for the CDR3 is TGCGCCAGCACCTCCAGGGAGGGGAGCACAGATACGCAGTATTTT.

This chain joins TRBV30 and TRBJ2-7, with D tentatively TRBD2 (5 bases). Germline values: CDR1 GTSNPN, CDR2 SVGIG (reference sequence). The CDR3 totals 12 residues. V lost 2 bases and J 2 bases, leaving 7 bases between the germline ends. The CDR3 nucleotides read TGTGCCTGGAGTTACGGGGCCTACGAGCAGTACTTC. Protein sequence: CAWSYGAYEQYF.

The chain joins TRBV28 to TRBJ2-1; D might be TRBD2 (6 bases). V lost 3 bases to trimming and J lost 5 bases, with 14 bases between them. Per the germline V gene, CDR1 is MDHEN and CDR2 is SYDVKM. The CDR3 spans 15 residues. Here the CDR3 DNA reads TGTGCCAGCAGTTTCGGGCTAGCGAGAAACAATGAGCAGTTCTTC. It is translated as CASSFGLARNNEQFF.

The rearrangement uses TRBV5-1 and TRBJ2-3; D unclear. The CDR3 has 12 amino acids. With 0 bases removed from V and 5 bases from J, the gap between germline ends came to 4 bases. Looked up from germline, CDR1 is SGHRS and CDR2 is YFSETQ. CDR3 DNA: TGCGCCAGCAGCTTGGCGGGAGATACGCAGTATTTT. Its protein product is CASSLAGDTQYF.

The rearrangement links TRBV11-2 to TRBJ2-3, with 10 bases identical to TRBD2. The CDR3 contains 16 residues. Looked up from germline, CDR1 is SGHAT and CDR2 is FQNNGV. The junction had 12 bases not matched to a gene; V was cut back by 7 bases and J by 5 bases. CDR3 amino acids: CASTRAQREGLDTQYF. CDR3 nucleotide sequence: TGTGCCAGCACGCGAGCACAGCGGGAGGGCCTAGATACGCAGTATTTT.

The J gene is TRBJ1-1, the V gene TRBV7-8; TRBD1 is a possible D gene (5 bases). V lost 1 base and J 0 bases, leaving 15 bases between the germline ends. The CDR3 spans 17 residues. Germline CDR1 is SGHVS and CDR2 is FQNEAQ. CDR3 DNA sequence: TGTGCCAGCAGCTTAGAGGGCGCACAGGTTATGAACACTGAAGCTTTCTTT. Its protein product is CASSLEGAQVMNTEAFF.